This TCR beta chain was retrieved from a study of sequential checkpoint blockade in melanoma. Overall study: Both treatment sequences were followed by maintenance nivolumab. Around 90 pretreatment tumor DNA samples were TCRβ immunosequenced.

This clone was counted only a few times. The treatment was: randomized to nivolumab then ipilimumab (arm A) or the reverse (arm B). The CDR3 is 15 amino acids. V shed 3 bases and J 4 bases; nucleotides not matched to a gene: 5. Germline-derived CDR1 and CDR2 are SGDLS and YYNGEE. Method: immunoSEQ multiplex PCR; TCRdb's copy keeps in-frame clones and lacks some. The table records 3,300 or so clones, 15% to 20% of them present only once. Sequenced here: tumor tissue (inferred from file names), sampled from a patient given nivolumab and ipilimumab in sequence. The rearrangement links TRBV9 to TRBJ1-1; 11 bases agree with TRBD1. This clonotype was obtained from a human donor with melanoma. CDR3 DNA: TGTGCCAGCAGCGCCCGGACAGGGGGCGTCACTGAAGCTTTCTTT. It specifies CASSARTGGVTEAFF.